The next 17 T cell receptor beta chains were all read from a single sample in a study of CD8 T cells in Susac syndrome. RNA totalling about 0.45 to 1 ug underwent reverse transcription with random hexamers. TCRdb reprocessed the immunoSEQ multiplex PCR reads with MiXCR, giving one entry per CDR3 protein. The sample lists a few hundred thousand distinct CDR3 sequences; roughly 95% were seen once. The sequenced sample was CD4+ T cells from PBMCs. These receptors all come from a human donor with multiple sclerosis.

CDR3 sequence reads: CASNQQGYETEAFF. CDR3 sequence (DNA): TGTGCCAGCAACCAACAGGGTTATGAAACTGAAGCTTTCTTT. The V and J genes are TRBV27 and TRBJ1-1; maybe TRBD1 (6 bases). This CDR3 region has 14 residues. From germline, CDR1 is MNHEY and CDR2 SMNVEV (reference sequence). Trimming stripped 7 bases from V and 5 bases from J, with 17 bases between.

The chain has TRBV5-4 and TRBJ1-4, with D perhaps TRBD1 (6 bases). The CDR3 consists of 16 residues. V was clipped by 0 bases and J by 4 bases, with 13 bases between them. From germline, CDR1 is SGHNT and CDR2 YYREEE (reference sequence). The CDR3 region is CASSLGGGLGNEKLFF. The CDR3 region has the DNA TGTGCCAGCAGCTTGGGGGGGGGCCTGGGTAATGAAAAACTGTTTTTT. Full variable domain (rest looked up from reference TRBV5-4 and TRBJ1-4): ETGVTQSPTHLIKTRGQQVTLRCSSQSGHNTVSWYQQALGQGPQFIFQYYREEENGRGNFPPRFSGLQFPNYSSELNVNALELDDSALYLCASSLGGGLGNEKLFFGSGTQLSVL.

With regard to this clonotype: The junction does not match germline at one end; this may be a read error. The CDR3 DNA reads TGTGCTAGCAGATTACAGCAGTTCTTC. As protein: CASRLQQFF. The J gene is TRBJ2-1, the V gene TRBV7-7; D is undetermined. This CDR3 is 9 amino acids long. In germline, CDR1 is SSHAT, CDR2 FNYEAQ (reference sequence).

V is TRBV19 and J is TRBJ1-4, with 7 bases identical to TRBD1. In germline, CDR1 is LNHDA, CDR2 SQIVND (reference sequence). V was pared by 7 bases and J by 5 bases, with 10 bases of the junction left unmatched. The CDR3 spans 15 residues. This chain's CDR3 is CASTKTGTENEKLFF. CDR3 coding DNA: TGTGCCAGTACCAAGACCGGGACAGAGAATGAAAAACTGTTTTTT.

This clonotype has just one count. J is TRBJ2-7 and V is TRBV3-1; D perhaps matches TRBD2 (7 bases). Germline CDR1 is LGHDT and CDR2 is YNNKEL (reference sequence). The length of the CDR3 is 15 residues. Trimming left V 1 base short and J 4 bases short, with 14 bases between. As DNA, the CDR3 is TGTGCCAGCAGCCAAGTTCCGGGGGGCGCGTACGAGCAGTACTTC. This translates into CASSQVPGGAYEQYF.

The rearrangement links TRBV28 to TRBJ2-1; 12 nucleotides match TRBD2. With 5 bases clipped from V and 4 bases from J, the junction kept 6 bases outside the gene matches. This CDR3 is 16 amino acids long. Germline lookup yields CDR1 MDHEN and CDR2 SYDVKM. DNA for the CDR3: TGTGCCAGCAGTCCAAATCTAGCGGGGGGGTACAATGAGCAGTTCTTC. Amino acid sequence: CASSPNLAGGYNEQFF.

This chain connects TRBV4-1 to TRBJ2-2, with D perhaps TRBD1 or TRBD2 (5 bases each). Germline V gene lookup returns CDR1 MGHRA and CDR2 YSYEKL. V was trimmed by 3 bases and J by 6 bases, leaving 17 bases between them. This CDR3 contains 16 residues. The CDR3 spells CASSHTNARGPGELFF. The CDR3 DNA sequence: TGCGCCAGCAGCCACACCAACGCACGGGGACCCGGGGAGCTGTTTTTT.

The chain links TRBV23-1 to TRBJ2-7; D perhaps matches TRBD1 (6 bases). TRBV23-1 is sorted into the ORF group, with uncertain function. The CDR3 has 15 amino acids. V was trimmed by 0 bases and J by 2 bases, leaving 11 bases between them. The CDR3 DNA reads as TGCGCCAGCAGTCAATCGAGCAACAGGGCCTACGAGCAGTACTTC. It translates to CASSQSSNRAYEQYF.

The CDR3: CASSRGQAENIQYF. The CDR3 nucleotides read TGCGCCAGCAGCCGGGGACAGGCGGAAAACATTCAGTACTTC. This chain connects TRBV4-1 to TRBJ2-4, with TRBD1 identical over 8 bases. The CDR3 runs to 14 residues. CDR1 MGHRA and CDR2 YSYEKL come from the germline V gene. V dropped 4 bases and J dropped 5; count of bases not matched to a gene: 4.

V usage is TRBV19 and J usage is TRBJ2-3; maybe TRBD2 (5 bases). This CDR3 is 15 amino acids long. Germline values: CDR1 LNHDA, CDR2 SQIVND (reference sequence). V dropped 5 bases and J dropped 6 bases, with 18 bases sitting between them. As DNA, the CDR3 is TGTGCCAGTAGTCGTCGAGCGGTTTTGGGGGATACGCAGTATTTT. It translates to CASSRRAVLGDTQYF. The full variable domain, with the rest looked up from reference TRBV19 and TRBJ2-3, is DGGITQSPKYLFRKEGQNVTLSCEQNLNHDAMYWYRQDPGQGLRLIYYSQIVNDFQKGDIAEGYSVSREKKESFPLTVTSAQKNPTAFYLCASSRRAVLGDTQYFGPGTRLTVL.

In this sample, this clonotype turned up a few times. CDR3 protein: CASSVDSRPNEQYF. The CDR3, as DNA: TGTGCCAGCAGCGTGGACTCCCGCCCTAACGAGCAGTACTTC. The genes are TRBV7-9 and TRBJ2-7; D may be TRBD2 (5 bases). Looked up from germline, CDR1 is SEHNR and CDR2 is FQNEAQ (reference sequence). V was cut by 5 bases and J by 5 bases, with 16 bases left in between. The length of the CDR3 is 14 residues.

This CDR3 reads CSVGLRQGPTEAFF. DNA for the CDR3: TGCAGCGTTGGTTTGCGGCAGGGTCCCACTGAAGCTTTCTTT. This chain joins TRBV29-1 and TRBJ1-1; a weak D match, TRBD1 (5 bases). Trimming removed 4 bases at V and 4 bases at J, with 16 bases between. Germline-derived CDR1 and CDR2 are SQVTM and ANQGSEA. The CDR3 has 14 amino acids.

This chain uses TRBV3-1 with TRBJ1-4, with TRBD1 identical over 10 bases. Germline assignment: CDR1 LGHDT and CDR2 YNNKEL (reference sequence). Germline trimming cut 6 bases from V and 6 bases from J; bases unmatched to any gene: 10. The length of the CDR3 is 16 residues. DNA of the CDR3: TGTGCCAGCAGAGATCGGACAGGGGGTGATCATGAAAAACTGTTTTTT. Translation gives CASRDRTGGDHEKLFF.

The chain uses TRBV3-1 and TRBJ1-1, with D unresolved. Looked up from germline, CDR1 is LGHDT and CDR2 is YNNKEL (reference sequence). The germline V and J ends were trimmed by 5 bases and 6 bases, with 13 bases remaining between them. The CDR3 has 13 residues. Here the CDR3 reads CASSLAVAPEAFF. The CDR3 coding sequence is TGTGCCAGCAGCTTAGCAGTAGCCCCTGAAGCTTTCTTT.

This rearrangement joins TRBV5-1 to TRBJ1-4; no reliable D call. Germline values: CDR1 SGHRS, CDR2 YFSETQ. V lost 0 bases and J 3 bases, leaving 6 bases between the germline ends. This CDR3 is 14 amino acids long. CDR3 sequence: CASSLGHANEKLFF. CDR3 DNA sequence: TGCGCCAGCAGCTTGGGACACGCTAATGAAAAACTGTTTTTT.

The chain has TRBV7-9 and TRBJ1-2; no firm D call. Trimming took off 5 bases at V and 5 bases at J, with 18 bases between the two ends. Germline V gene data show CDR1 as SEHNR and CDR2 as FQNEAQ (reference sequence). CDR3 size: 15 residues. The DNA of the CDR3 is TGTGCCAGCAGCCTGGCTGCGAACCGAGAATATGGCTACACCTTC. Translating it yields CASSLAANREYGYTF. Looking up the rest from reference TRBV7-9 and TRBJ1-2 gives the full variable domain: DTGVSQNPRHKITKRGQNVTFRCDPISEHNRLYWYRQTLGQGPEFLTYFQNEAQLEKSRLLSDRFSAERPKGSFSTLEIQRTEQGDSAMYLCASSLAANREYGYTFGSGTRLTVV.

The chain carries TRBV19 and TRBJ2-5; a weak D match, TRBD2 (6 bases). Trimming removed 8 bases at V and 5 bases at J, with 18 bases between. Germline values: CDR1 LNHDA, CDR2 SQIVND (reference sequence). This CDR3 contains 14 residues. The CDR3 is CASRESGRGETQYF. The CDR3 DNA reads as TGTGCCAGTCGAGAATCCGGCCGGGGGGAGACCCAGTACTTC.